This entry lists 17 T cell receptor beta chains sequenced from one sample in a study of T cell responses to AZD1222 COVID-19 vaccine (dated by TCRdb to the early 2020s). Libraries came from the immunoSEQ multiplex PCR assay. This is the immuneACCESS table as TCRdb keeps it, with only in-frame sequences that have V and J called. A part of the clones is gone; compared with another copy, unresolved V genes explain less than half, and the rest is unexplained. The sample table lists over 120,000 clones, about 93% of them with a count of one. The ten most abundant clones make up over 7.5% of the sample. The intended sense of this specimen's time point label: baseline before first vaccination. The material sequenced was peripheral blood, taken on day 0 of AZD1222 vaccination. The receptor source for this set is an adult in good health.

The rearrangement uses TRBV7-9 and TRBJ2-7; D not certain. The CDR3 covers 11 residues. Looked up from germline, CDR1 is SEHNR and CDR2 is FQNEAQ (reference sequence). Trimming took off 5 bases at V and 3 bases at J, with 5 bases between the two ends. The CDR3 spells CASSTFYEQYF. The CDR3, as DNA: TGTGCCAGCAGCACGTTCTACGAGCAGTACTTC.

The chain employs TRBV18 and TRBJ1-5, with D uncertain. CDR1 and CDR2 from the germline V gene are KGHSH and LQKENI. Deletions cut 1 base from V and 10 bases from J, with 14 bases between. The CDR3 contains 14 residues. CDR3 bases: TGTGCCAGCTCACCACGGTCATCTCCCTTACCCCAGCATTTT. It codes for CASSPRSSPLPQHF.

A single count supports this clone. At one of its ends the junction is not consistent with the germline gene, which may arise from a read error. J is TRBJ2-7 and V is TRBV5-1; D may correspond to TRBD1 or TRBD2 (5 bases each). Germline CDR1 and CDR2: SGHRS and YFSETQ. CDR3 size: 15 residues. The CDR3 DNA sequence: TGCGCCAGCACCTTGTCGGCAGGGAGCTCCTACGAGCAGTACTTC. It translates to CASTLSAGSSYEQYF.

The chain has TRBV7-2 and TRBJ1-5; tentative D call: TRBD1 (5 bases). Per the germline V gene, CDR1 is SGHTA and CDR2 is FQGNSA. The CDR3 is 13 amino acids. V was trimmed by 3 bases and J by 2 bases, leaving 5 bases between them. The CDR3 sequence is CASSFRGNQPQHF. Written as DNA, the CDR3 is TGTGCCAGCAGCTTCAGGGGCAATCAGCCCCAGCATTTT.

Notes on this clone: The sample has other DNA sequences that encode this CDR3 too. The rearrangement links TRBV7-9 to TRBJ1-2; D remains unclear. The germline V gene encodes CDR1 SEHNR and CDR2 FQNEAQ (reference sequence). The CDR3 is 12 amino acids. The V end was cut by 6 bases, the J end by 5 bases, with 10 bases between. The DNA of the CDR3 is TGTGCCAGCAGTTCGACGGGTTATGGCTACACCTTC. It translates to CASSSTGYGYTF.

This clone was observed once. The rearrangement joins TRBV6-5 to TRBJ1-2, with D possibly being TRBD1 (6 bases). The ends were cut back, 8 bases at V and 5 bases at J, with 15 bases in the middle. The CDR3 is 13 amino acids. The germline V gene encodes CDR1 MNHEY and CDR2 SVGAGI. As DNA, the CDR3 is TGTGCCAGCGGAAAACGGACAGATTATGGCTACACCTTC. Protein product: CASGKRTDYGYTF.

The chain links TRBV7-3 to TRBJ1-2, with D maybe TRBD1 (5 bases). The length of the CDR3 is 19 residues. Trimming shortened V by 4 bases and J by 0 bases, and 24 bases separated the two germline ends. The germline CDR1 and CDR2 sequences are SGHTA and FQGTGA. The CDR3 sequence is CASSSNPWGTDGTNYGYTF. The CDR3 nucleotides are TGTGCCAGCAGCTCGAACCCCTGGGGGACGGATGGAACTAACTATGGCTACACCTTC.

The chain carries TRBV11-1 and TRBJ1-3; 7 bases line up with TRBD1. Germline V gene data show CDR1 as SGHAT and CDR2 as FQDESV (reference sequence). This CDR3 spans 16 amino acids. With 5 bases clipped from V and 0 bases from J, the junction kept 7 bases outside the gene matches. The CDR3 reads CASSGTGTASGNTIYF. CDR3 coding DNA: TGTGCCAGCAGCGGGACCGGGACAGCCTCTGGAAACACCATATATTTT.

This chain joins TRBV5-1 and TRBJ2-2, with 7 bases lining up with TRBD1. The CDR3 totals 15 residues. Losses at the gene ends were 1 base for V and 5 bases for J; bases not matched to a gene: 5. CDR1 SGHRS and CDR2 YFSETQ come from the germline V gene. Here the CDR3 DNA reads TGCGCCAGCAGCTTGACAGGGGTTGAAACCGGGGAGCTGTTTTTT. Its translation is CASSLTGVETGELFF.

V gene TRBV29-1 combines with J gene TRBJ1-1; D is ambiguous. CDR1 is SQVTM, CDR2 ANQGSEA, per germline. V was trimmed by 7 bases and J by 1 base, leaving 10 bases between them. The CDR3 consists of 12 residues. The CDR3 sequence is CSALRTNTEAFF. The DNA for the CDR3 is TGCAGCGCCCTGCGGACGAACACTGAAGCTTTCTTT.

The chain uses TRBV5-5 and TRBJ2-7, with 8 bases matching TRBD1. CDR1 is SGHKS and CDR2 is YYEKEE in the germline V gene (reference sequence). The ends lost 4 bases at V and 6 bases at J; junction bases unmatched: 6. The CDR3 is made up of 13 amino acids. The CDR3 nucleotides read TGTGCCAGCAGCGGGATGACAGGGGCCGAGCAGTACTTC. This translates into CASSGMTGAEQYF.

The chain uses TRBV10-3 and TRBJ1-3; the match to TRBD1 covers 9 bases. The length of the CDR3 is 13 residues. V trimming: 11 bases; J trimming: 4 bases; junction bases outside the gene matches: 6. CDR1 and CDR2 (germline): ENHRY, SYGVKD. The DNA of the CDR3 is TGTGCCGGTAACAGGGGGCCCGGAAACACCATATATTTT. Translation: CAGNRGPGNTIYF.

The chain combines TRBV2 with TRBJ1-2; TRBD1 matches at 7 bases. Germline CDR1 SNHLY, CDR2 FYNNEI. J gave up 0 bases and V 8 bases, and 3 bases lay outside the gene matches. This CDR3 region has 13 residues. The CDR3 bases are TGTGCCAGCGGGACAGAGCCTAACTATGGCTACACCTTC. Protein product: CASGTEPNYGYTF.

V is TRBV4-2 and J is TRBJ2-5; 8 nucleotides align to TRBD2. Germline V gene sequence: CDR1 LGHNA, CDR2 YNFKEQ. CDR3 length: 15 residues. V gave up 4 bases and J gave up 2 bases; unmatched junction bases: 6. The CDR3 spells CASSPGGGPQETQYF. The CDR3 nucleotides read TGTGCCAGCAGCCCGGGAGGGGGGCCACAAGAGACCCAGTACTTC.

The chain carries TRBV5-1 and TRBJ2-1; the D is unclear. V was trimmed by 0 bases and J by 10 bases, leaving 11 bases between them. The CDR3 contains 13 residues. Looked up from germline, CDR1 is SGHRS and CDR2 is YFSETQ. CDR3 bases: TGCGCCAGCAGCTTGGGACCTATGGGGGAGCAGTTCTTC. It translates to CASSLGPMGEQFF.

V gene TRBV30 combines with J gene TRBJ2-7; D is unclear. Trimming removed 3 bases from V and 4 bases from J, with 13 bases in between. The CDR3 extends over 13 amino acids. Germline V gene lookup returns CDR1 GTSNPN and CDR2 SVGIG (reference sequence). CDR3 amino acids: CAWRDGSIYEQYF. The CDR3 coding sequence is TGTGCCTGGAGGGACGGTTCCATTTACGAGCAGTACTTC. The full variable domain, its missing parts supplied by reference TRBV30 and TRBJ2-7, is SQTIHQWPATLVQPVGSPLSLECTVEGTSNPNLYWYRQAAGRGLQLLFYSVGIGQISSEVPQNLSASRPQDRQFILSSKKLLLSDSGFYLCAWRDGSIYEQYFGPGTRLTVT.

The chain couples TRBV12-3 or TRBV12-4 to TRBJ1-5, with D unclear. The CDR3 has 13 residues. Trimming removed 4 bases from V and 9 bases from J, with 13 bases in between. CDR3 bases: TGTGCCAGCAGTTCGACCCCCCGCTGGCCCCAGCATTTT. Its protein product is CASSSTPRWPQHF.